This T cell receptor beta chain is drawn from a study of radiotherapy plus CTLA-4 blockade in lung cancer (dated by TCRdb to 2016 to 2018). Context from the whole study: Objective responses occurred in around 20% of enrolled patients, and under 40% achieved disease control.

To note about this clone: Its antigen remains unidentified. Base-call qualities are not available, and no considerably larger clone is one nucleotide away.

To prepare the library, the immunoSEQ multiplex PCR assay was applied. TCRdb carries this immuneACCESS record with in-frame sequences only. Its versions omit some clonotypes, under half of them owing to an unresolved V gene in the studies checked, with the rest unexplained. The sample records 110,000 or so clones, around 75% of which are singletons. The ten largest clones take up 4.5% to 6.5% of the sample. Focal radiation therapy combined with CTLA-4 blockade (ipilimumab) was tested in patients with chemo-refractory metastatic non-small-cell lung cancer. General findings and caveats noted by the study authors: After treatment with radiotherapy and ipilimumab, TCR clones that came from tumors expanded in the peripheral blood. Increased serum interferon-beta after radiation, together with early dynamic changes in blood T cell clones, were reported to be the strongest predictors of response.

The source was peripheral blood, collected from a patient treated with radiotherapy plus ipilimumab. This receptor was obtained from a human donor with non-small cell lung cancer who had a partial response to radiotherapy plus ipilimumab.

The DNA sequence is TGTGCCAGTACTCGCGTCGGGTCCGGGAATCAGCCCCAGCATTTT. Its protein reads: CASTRVGSGNQPQHF. This chain joins TRBV19 to TRBJ1-5, with no confident D gene call. Relative to germline, V is 7 bases shorter and J is 4 bases shorter, with 17 bases between their ends. From the cysteine up to the phenylalanine, the CDR3 has a length of 15 residues. Only the CDR3 region is kept as DNA, spanning 45 bases read in frame from base 1. CDR1 LNHDA and CDR2 SQIVND were looked up in the germline V gene (reference sequence).